This T cell receptor beta chain comes out of a study of blood T cell repertoires in COVID-19. As for the study in general: The origin of the acute and convalescent COVID-19 samples was the United States, Italy and Spain.

In Cohort 3, a recovered donor had either two negative PCRs, clearance, or symptom resolution. V lost 1 base and J lost 0, with 7 bases in between. Germline CDR1 reads LGHNA; CDR2 reads YSLEER. This CDR3 has 14 amino acids. Original processing notes: Quantification of nucleated cells was approximated via reference gene primer amplification. Generated by immunoSEQ multiplex PCR, the TCRdb table keeps only in-frame clones and is missing some. Clone size and V and J calls were adopted from that table, with D and trimming inferred from the DNA. The sample contains a few hundred thousand clones, approximately 88% of which appear only once.

Sequences were obtained from PBMCs or T cells enriched from blood (not recorded which). This receptor was obtained from a woman younger than 35 who had recovered from COVID-19. This chain links TRBV4-3 with TRBJ2-7; D is ambiguous. CDR3 protein: CASSQGLSSYEQYF. The CDR3 region has the DNA TGCGCCAGCAGCCAAGGACTGAGCTCCTACGAGCAGTACTTC.